The TCR beta chain under discussion was sequenced for a study of blood T cell repertoires in COVID-19. Looking at the study overall: Researchers got acute and convalescent COVID-19 samples from the United States, Italy and Spain. The cDNA or gDNA used as material had been derived from T cells, B-cell-depleted T cells, or PBMCs.

Original analysis: Amplified reference gene primers provided the basis for estimating nucleated cell counts. Assay used: immunoSEQ multiplex PCR; TCRdb lists only in-frame clones, some missing. V, J and clone size are those of that table, while D and trimming were read from the DNA. The sample includes 130,000 or so clones, about 81% of them seen just once. The CDR3 is made up of 14 amino acids. Between the trimmed V and J ends, which lost 2 bases and 2 bases, there was a span of 9 bases. The germline gives CDR1 SEHNR, CDR2 FQNEAQ (reference sequence). Sequencing was carried out using peripheral blood. This receptor was taken from a woman older than 75 with acute or convalescent COVID-19. The chain has TRBV7-9 and TRBJ1-1; no firm D call. In nucleotides, the CDR3 is TGTGCCAGCAGCTTACGTGGAGCAAACACTGAAGCTTTCTTT. It specifies CASSLRGANTEAFF. The full variable domain, its missing parts supplied by reference TRBV7-9 and TRBJ1-1, is DTGVSQNPRHKITKRGQNVTFRCDPISEHNRLYWYRQTLGQGPEFLTYFQNEAQLEKSRLLSDRFSAERPKGSFSTLEIQRTEQGDSAMYLCASSLRGANTEAFFGQGTRLTVV.